These T cell receptor beta chains were read from a single sample in a study of T cell changes during pregnancy in multiple sclerosis. Sequencing was performed with immunoSEQ multiplex PCR; in TCRdb, only in-frame clones are kept and a portion is missing. Here the sample spans about 130,000 clones, less than 97% being singletons. Specimen: peripheral blood, collected after pregnancy. The receptors come from a female donor with multiple sclerosis, enrolled in a pregnancy study. Each CDR3 is given with its conserved first and last residue. Fields, in order: D gene, J gene, clone size, CDR3 length, V gene, CDR3 protein, CDR3 DNA. The D gene is left open where the match is weak. Size tells how often a clone was seen (once, few, many) or the class of an expanded clone, and some rows leave it out.

TRBD2 TRBJ2-3 NA 15 TRBV18 CASSRTSASTDTQYF TGTGCCAGCTCACGGACTAGCGCTAGCACAGATACGCAGTATTTT
TRBD2 TRBJ2-7 NA 15 TRBV5-6 CASSPTSGGSYEQYF TGTGCCAGCAGCCCCACTAGCGGGGGTTCCTACGAGCAGTACTTC
TRBD2 TRBJ2-1 NA 17 TRBV29-1 CSVGRLAGGPSYNEQFF TGCAGCGTCGGCCGGCTAGCGGGAGGACCCTCCTACAATGAGCAGTTCTTC
TRBD1 TRBJ2-5 NA 14 TRBV5-1 CASSPQGAVETQYF TGCGCCAGCAGCCCCCAGGGGGCCGTAGAGACCCAGTACTTC
NA TRBJ2-3 NA 16 TRBV5-1 CASSRRPGSSTDTQYF TGCGCCAGCAGTCGTCGGCCGGGATCAAGCACAGATACGCAGTATTTT
TRBD1 TRBJ2-3 NA 13 TRBV13 CASSFRGLDTQYF TGTGCCAGCAGCTTCAGGGGGCTTGATACGCAGTATTTT
TRBD1 TRBJ2-7 NA 17 TRBV5-4 CASSLGGGTGSSYEQYF TGTGCCAGCAGCTTGGGAGGCGGGACAGGGAGCTCCTACGAGCAGTACTTC
TRBD1 TRBJ1-1 NA 16 TRBV4-2 CASSPTRRGRGTEAFF TGTGCCAGCAGCCCCACCCGGAGGGGGCGAGGCACTGAAGCTTTCTTT
NA TRBJ2-3 NA 14 TRBV6-1 CASTDFGGTDTQYF TGTGCCAGCACAGACTTCGGGGGCACAGATACGCAGTATTTT
NA TRBJ1-1 NA 15 TRBV9 CASSEVYSIIPEAFF TGTGCCAGCAGTGAGGTGTATAGTATCATCCCTGAAGCTTTCTTT
TRBD1 TRBJ1-1 NA 12 TRBV2 CASSTGTGEAFF TGTGCCAGCAGTACCGGGACAGGTGAAGCTTTCTTT
NA TRBJ1-4 NA 13 TRBV19 CASSPADIEKLFF TGTGCCAGTAGTCCCGCGGACATTGAAAAACTGTTTTTT
TRBD1 TRBJ2-5 NA 15 TRBV7-9 CASGVPDRGQETQYF TGTGCCAGCGGCGTTCCGGACAGGGGACAAGAGACCCAGTACTTC
NA TRBJ2-7 NA 14 TRBV5-1 CASSLVTSSYEQYF TGCGCCAGCAGCTTGGTAACTAGCTCCTACGAGCAGTACTTC
NA TRBJ2-7 NA 16 TRBV5-1 CASSWTSSGVAYEQYF TGCGCCAGCAGCTGGACTTCTTCGGGAGTGGCCTACGAGCAGTACTTC
NA TRBJ2-7 NA 15 TRBV7-2 CASRRGGESTYEQYF TGTGCCAGCAGACGTGGCGGAGAGTCGACCTACGAGCAGTACTTC
NA TRBJ1-2 NA 13 TRBV2 CASKQGPNYGYTF TGTGCCAGCAAACAGGGACCTAACTATGGCTACACCTTC
TRBD2 TRBJ2-7 NA 13 TRBV6-1 CASSPAGAYEQYF TGTGCCAGCAGCCCAGCGGGAGCTTACGAGCAGTACTTC
TRBD2 TRBJ2-1 NA 19 TRBV4-3 CASSLRLAGAYSSYNEQFF TGCGCCAGCAGCCTCCGACTAGCGGGAGCCTATAGCTCCTACAATGAGCAGTTCTTC
NA TRBJ2-3 NA 11 TRBV6-1 CASSHNWREYF TGTGCCAGCAGTCACAACTGGAGGGAGTATTTT
NA TRBJ2-7 NA 17 TRBV21-1 CASSPRIGAGVSYEQYF TGTGCCAGCAGCCCTAGGATAGGGGCAGGCGTCTCCTACGAGCAGTACTTC
NA TRBJ2-2 NA 11 TRBV20-1 CSALNTGELFF TGCAGTGCTCTGAACACCGGGGAGCTGTTTTTT
TRBD1 TRBJ1-1 NA 13 TRBV28 CASSLTGEDEAFF TGTGCCAGCAGTCTTACAGGGGAAGATGAAGCTTTCTTT
TRBD1 TRBJ2-7 NA 13 TRBV29-1 CSFRTGGTYEQYF TGCAGCTTCCGGACAGGGGGCACCTACGAGCAGTACTTC
TRBD2 TRBJ2-7 NA 15 TRBV27 CASSTTGRALFEQYF TGTGCCAGCAGTACCACCGGGAGGGCCCTCTTCGAGCAGTACTTC
NA TRBJ2-1 NA 15 TRBV14 CASSQDGVWGGEQFF TGTGCCAGCAGCCAAGATGGGGTTTGGGGAGGTGAGCAGTTCTTC
NA TRBJ1-1 NA 15 TRBV6-5 CASSYSGLSNTEAFF TGTGCCAGCAGTTACTCGGGGCTGAGCAACACTGAAGCTTTCTTT
NA TRBJ2-3 NA 15 TRBV4-3 CASSQEEGRTDTQYF TGCGCCAGCAGCCAAGAGGAGGGACGCACAGATACGCAGTATTTT
TRBD1 TRBJ2-6 NA 17 TRBV27 CASTWAGGFPGANVLTF TGTGCCAGCACCTGGGCAGGGGGCTTCCCTGGGGCCAACGTCCTGACTTTC
TRBD2 TRBJ2-7 NA 14 TRBV27 CASSPSQLAGEQYF TGTGCCAGCAGCCCTAGCCAACTAGCGGGAGAGCAGTACTTC
NA TRBJ2-7 NA 15 TRBV6-1 CASSVQQGREYEQYF TGTGCCAGCAGTGTTCAACAGGGTCGAGAGTACGAGCAGTACTTC
NA TRBJ2-7 NA 14 TRBV18 CASSPQGYLHEQYF TGTGCCAGCTCACCGCAGGGATATCTCCACGAGCAGTACTTC
TRBD2 TRBJ2-1 NA 18 TRBV18 CASLTGTSGRASYNEQFF TGTGCCAGCTTAACCGGGACTAGCGGGAGGGCCTCCTACAATGAGCAGTTCTTC
TRBD1 TRBJ2-2 NA 15 TRBV5-4 CASSLKQGFTGELFF TGTGCCAGCAGCTTGAAACAGGGGTTCACCGGGGAGCTGTTTTTT
TRBD2 TRBJ2-5 NA 17 TRBV28 CASSFWPGTSAEETQYF TGTGCCAGCAGTTTTTGGCCCGGGACTAGCGCCGAAGAGACCCAGTACTTC
NA TRBJ2-5 once 14 TRBV5-4 CASSTGGAQETQYF TGTGCCAGCAGCACCGGAGGAGCCCAAGAGACCCAGTACTTC